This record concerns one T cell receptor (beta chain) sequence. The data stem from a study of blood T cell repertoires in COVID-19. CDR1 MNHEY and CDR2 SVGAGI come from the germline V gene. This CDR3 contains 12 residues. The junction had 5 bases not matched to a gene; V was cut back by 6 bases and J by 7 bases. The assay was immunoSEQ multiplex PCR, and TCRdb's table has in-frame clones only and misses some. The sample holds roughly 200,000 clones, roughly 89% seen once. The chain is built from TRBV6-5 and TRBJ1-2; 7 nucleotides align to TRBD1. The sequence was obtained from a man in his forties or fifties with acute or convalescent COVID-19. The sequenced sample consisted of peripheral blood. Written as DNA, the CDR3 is TGTGCCAGCAGCCGACAGGGTTCTGGCTACACCTTC. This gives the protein CASSRQGSGYTF.